The present entry profiles one T cell receptor beta chain with its context. The record originates from a study of T cell changes during pregnancy in multiple sclerosis. The CDR3 contains 14 residues. V dropped 3 bases and J dropped 4 bases, with 10 bases sitting between them. Germline assignment: CDR1 SGHDN and CDR2 FVKESK. Only in-frame clones appear in the TCRdb table, and some are missing; sequencing was by immunoSEQ multiplex PCR. The repertoire consists of about 49,000 clones, with around 94% occurring once and the leading ten covering roughly 0.34%. Material: CD4+ T cells from peripheral blood mononuclear cells, obtained in the second trimester of pregnancy. This chain links TRBV14 with TRBJ1-5; D gene unclear. This receptor was taken from a female donor in good health, enrolled as a control in a pregnancy study. The CDR3 DNA sequence: TGTGCCAGCAGCCAGTTAGGAGGTAATCAGCCCCAGCATTTT. It yields the protein CASSQLGGNQPQHF. The variable domain in full, with the rest retrieved from reference TRBV14 and TRBJ1-5, is EAGVTQFPSHSVIEKGQTVTLRCDPISGHDNLYWYRRVMGKEIKFLLHFVKESKQDESGMPNNRFLAERTGGTYSTLKVQPAELEDSGVYFCASSQLGGNQPQHFGDGTRLSIL.